The present T cell receptor beta chain was sequenced within a study of blood T cell repertoires in COVID-19. The germline V gene encodes CDR1 LNHDA and CDR2 SQIVND (reference sequence). V was pared by 6 bases and J by 4 bases, with 7 bases of the junction left unmatched. The CDR3 runs to 14 residues. Profiling relied on immunoSEQ multiplex PCR, and the TCRdb table lists in-frame clones only, not all of them. The table records about 170,000 clones, 80% to 85% of them present only once. The chain links TRBV19 to TRBJ1-1; 8 nucleotides align to TRBD1. This clonotype was obtained from a human donor with acute or convalescent COVID-19. The donor label of this sample is uncertain. What was sequenced was peripheral blood. The CDR3 DNA reads TGTGCCAGTAGAGGACAGGGTAGGAGCACTGAAGCTTTCTTT. Its protein product is CASRGQGRSTEAFF.